This T cell receptor (beta chain) was recovered during a study of T cells in Graves' hyperthyroidism and ophthalmopathy. Stable disease denoted Graves' hyperthyroidism without ophthalmopathy progression within 18 months. The study excluded patients with uncontrolled infection, other autoimmune disease, pregnancy or lactation. This clonotype was picked up many times. It was RNA transcripts that yielded the amplified TCR beta CDR3 regions. The HTBI primer set was used in a first-round RT-PCR of the TCR CDR3. TCRdb ran MiXCR on the multiplex PCR reads and lists one entry per CDR3 protein. Of hundreds of thousands of distinct CDR3 sequences in the sample, under 15% are singletons; the top ten hold around 9.2%. V lost 10 bases and J 0 bases, leaving 12 bases between the germline ends. CDR3 size: 13 residues. From germline, CDR1 is MDHEN and CDR2 SYDVKM.

The receptor's source is a woman under 30 with Graves' hyperthyroidism. The sequencing sample was made of blood. The rearrangement joins TRBV28 to TRBJ1-1, with unresolved D. CDR3 sequence (DNA): TGTGCCACCCGGGCACAGCTGAACACTGAAGCTTTCTTT. Translation gives CATRAQLNTEAFF.